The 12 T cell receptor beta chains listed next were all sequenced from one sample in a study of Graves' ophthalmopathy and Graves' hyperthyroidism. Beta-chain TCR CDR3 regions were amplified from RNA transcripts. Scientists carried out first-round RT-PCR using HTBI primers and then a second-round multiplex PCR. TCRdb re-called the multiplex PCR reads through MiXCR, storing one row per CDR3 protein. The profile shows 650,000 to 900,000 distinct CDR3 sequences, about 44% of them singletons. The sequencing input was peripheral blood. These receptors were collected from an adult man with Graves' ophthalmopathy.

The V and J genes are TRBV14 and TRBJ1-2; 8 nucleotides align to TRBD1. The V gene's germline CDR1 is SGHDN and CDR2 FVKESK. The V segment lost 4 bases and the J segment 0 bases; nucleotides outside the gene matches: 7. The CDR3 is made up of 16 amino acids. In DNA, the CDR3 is TGTGCCAGCAGCCGAAGCCGGGACAGGCCTAACTATGGCTACACCTTC. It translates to CASSRSRDRPNYGYTF.

The CDR3 loop reads CSAPTGGGNTEAFF. The DNA for the CDR3 is TGCAGTGCTCCGACGGGGGGTGGAAACACTGAAGCTTTCTTT. The chain has TRBV20-1 and TRBJ1-1; the D gene is possibly TRBD1 (5 bases). The CDR3 sequence is 14 residues long. V lost 5 bases and J 2 bases, leaving 15 bases between the germline ends. CDR1 DFQATT and CDR2 SNEGSKA come from the germline V gene (reference sequence).

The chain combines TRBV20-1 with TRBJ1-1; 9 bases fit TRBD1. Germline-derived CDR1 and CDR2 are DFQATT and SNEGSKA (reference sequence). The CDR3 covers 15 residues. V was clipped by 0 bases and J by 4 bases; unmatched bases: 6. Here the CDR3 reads CSARESGTGFTEAFF. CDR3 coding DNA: TGCAGTGCTAGAGAGTCCGGGACAGGGTTCACTGAAGCTTTCTTT.

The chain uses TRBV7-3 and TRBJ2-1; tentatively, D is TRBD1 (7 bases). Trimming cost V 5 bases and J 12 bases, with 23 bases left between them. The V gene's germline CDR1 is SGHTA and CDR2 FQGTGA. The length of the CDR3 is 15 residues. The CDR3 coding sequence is TGTGCCAGCAGCACCGGACAGGACCGGGGGTTAGGGCAGTTCTTC. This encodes CASSTGQDRGLGQFF.

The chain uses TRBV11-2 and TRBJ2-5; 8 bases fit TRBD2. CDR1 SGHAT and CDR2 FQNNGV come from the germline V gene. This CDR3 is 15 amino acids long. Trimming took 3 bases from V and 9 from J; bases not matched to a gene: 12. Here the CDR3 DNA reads TGTGCCAGCAGCTTTACGGGGGGGGCCAATCAGCCCCAGTACTTC. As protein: CASSFTGGANQPQYF.

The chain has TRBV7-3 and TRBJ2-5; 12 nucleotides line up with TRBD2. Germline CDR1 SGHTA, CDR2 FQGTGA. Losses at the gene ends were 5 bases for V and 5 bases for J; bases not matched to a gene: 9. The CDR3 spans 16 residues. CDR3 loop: CASSLLAGGAGETQYF. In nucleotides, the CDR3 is TGTGCCAGCAGCCTACTAGCGGGAGGAGCGGGGGAGACCCAGTACTTC. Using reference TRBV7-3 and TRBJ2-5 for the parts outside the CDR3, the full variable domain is GAGVSQTPSNKVTEKGKYVELRCDPISGHTALYWYRQSLGQGPEFLIYFQGTGAADDSGLPNDRFFAVRPEGSVSTLKIQRTERGDSAVYLCASSLLAGGAGETQYFGPGTRLLVL.

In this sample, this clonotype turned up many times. The CDR3 DNA reads TGCAGCGTTGGGGACAGTTCTGAAGCTTTCTTT. Residues: CSVGDSSEAFF. The chain is built from TRBV29-1 and TRBJ1-1; 7 nucleotides line up with TRBD1. Looked up from germline, CDR1 is SQVTM and CDR2 is ANQGSEA. This CDR3 has 11 amino acids. V lost 4 bases, J lost 6 bases, and 2 bases stayed unmatched.

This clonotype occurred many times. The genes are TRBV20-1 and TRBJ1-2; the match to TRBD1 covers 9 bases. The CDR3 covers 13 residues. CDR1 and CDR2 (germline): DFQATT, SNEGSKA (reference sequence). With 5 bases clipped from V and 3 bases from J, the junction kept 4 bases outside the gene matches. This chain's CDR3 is CSAWDRVDYGYTF. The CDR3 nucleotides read TGCAGTGCTTGGGACAGGGTTGACTATGGCTACACCTTC.

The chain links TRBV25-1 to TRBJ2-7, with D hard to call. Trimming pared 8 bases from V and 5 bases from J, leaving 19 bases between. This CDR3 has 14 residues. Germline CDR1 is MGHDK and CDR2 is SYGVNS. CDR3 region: CASSPVVARNEQYF. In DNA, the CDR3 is TGTGCCAGCTCACCAGTGGTAGCTCGGAACGAGCAGTACTTC.

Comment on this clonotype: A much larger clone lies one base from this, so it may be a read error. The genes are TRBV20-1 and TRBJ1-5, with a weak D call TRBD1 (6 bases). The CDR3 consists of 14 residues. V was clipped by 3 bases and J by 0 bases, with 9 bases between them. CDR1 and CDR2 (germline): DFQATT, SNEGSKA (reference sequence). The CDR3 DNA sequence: TGCAGTGCTAGTCAGGGGCATAGCAATCAGCCCCAGCATTTT. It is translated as CSASQGHSNQPQHF.

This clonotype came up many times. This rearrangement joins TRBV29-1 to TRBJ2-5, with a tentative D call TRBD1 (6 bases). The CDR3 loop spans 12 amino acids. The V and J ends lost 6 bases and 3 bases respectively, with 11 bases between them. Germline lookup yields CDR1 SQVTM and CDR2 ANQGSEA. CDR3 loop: CSVEQGEETQYF. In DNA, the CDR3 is TGCAGCGTAGAACAGGGTGAAGAGACCCAGTACTTC.

The CDR3 DNA is TGTGCCAGCAGTTCAGGACAGGGGGTCAATCAGCCCCAGCATTTT. Translated: CASSSGQGVNQPQHF. This chain joins TRBV27 and TRBJ1-5; TRBD1 aligns across 10 bases. The CDR3 spans 15 residues. The germline CDR1 and CDR2 sequences are MNHEY and SMNVEV (reference sequence). The junction had 3 bases not matched to a gene; V was cut back by 4 bases and J by 3 bases.